What follows are 5 T cell receptor beta chains derived from one specimen sequenced in a study of blood T cell repertoires in COVID-19. TCRdb's copy holds only in-frame clones and misses some; the assay was immunoSEQ multiplex PCR. Among hundreds of thousands of clones listed, about four fifths were seen once. Sample: peripheral blood. Receptors originate from a man at least 80 years old with acute or convalescent COVID-19.

This sequence joins TRBV2 and TRBJ1-1, with D perhaps matching TRBD1 (5 bases). The CDR3 loop spans 13 amino acids. Looked up from germline, CDR1 is SNHLY and CDR2 is FYNNEI. The V gene lost 5 bases and the J gene lost 4 bases, with 11 bases spanning the gap. The CDR3 sequence is CASSLEDSTEAFF. CDR3 DNA sequence: TGTGCCAGCAGTCTAGAAGACAGCACTGAAGCTTTCTTT.

J is TRBJ1-1 and V is TRBV18; D is possibly TRBD1 (6 bases). With 4 bases removed from V and 5 bases from J, the gap between germline ends came to 14 bases. Germline assignment: CDR1 KGHSH and CDR2 LQKENI. The CDR3 spans 14 residues. The CDR3: CASSRGGDRTEAFF. DNA of the CDR3: TGTGCCAGCTCACGAGGGGGGGATAGGACTGAAGCTTTCTTT.

The V and J genes are TRBV28 and TRBJ2-7; D might be TRBD2 (5 bases). CDR1 MDHEN and CDR2 SYDVKM come from the germline V gene. V was clipped by 6 bases and J by 3 bases, with 9 bases between them. CDR3 length: 12 residues. Written as DNA, the CDR3 is TGTGCCAGCAGGCCGGGGTTCTACGAGCAGTACTTC. This gives the protein CASRPGFYEQYF.

The J gene is TRBJ1-5, the V gene TRBV24-1, with 10 bases aligning to TRBD1. V shed 3 bases and J 0 bases; nucleotides not matched to a gene: 1. Germline-derived CDR1 and CDR2 are KGHDR and SFDVKD. This CDR3 is 16 amino acids long. In nucleotides, the CDR3 is TGTGCCACCAGTGATAGGGACAGGGGTAGCAATCAGCCCCAGCATTTT. Protein: CATSDRDRGSNQPQHF.

This rearrangement joins TRBV5-8 to TRBJ2-7; TRBD1 is a possible D gene (5 bases). Trimming took 0 bases from V and 11 from J, leaving 12 bases between them. CDR3 length: 12 residues. Germline CDR1 reads SGHTS; CDR2 reads YDEGEE. CDR3 nucleotide sequence: TGTGCCAGCAGCTTGGCCTTGACAGATGAGTACTTC. Translating gives CASSLALTDEYF.